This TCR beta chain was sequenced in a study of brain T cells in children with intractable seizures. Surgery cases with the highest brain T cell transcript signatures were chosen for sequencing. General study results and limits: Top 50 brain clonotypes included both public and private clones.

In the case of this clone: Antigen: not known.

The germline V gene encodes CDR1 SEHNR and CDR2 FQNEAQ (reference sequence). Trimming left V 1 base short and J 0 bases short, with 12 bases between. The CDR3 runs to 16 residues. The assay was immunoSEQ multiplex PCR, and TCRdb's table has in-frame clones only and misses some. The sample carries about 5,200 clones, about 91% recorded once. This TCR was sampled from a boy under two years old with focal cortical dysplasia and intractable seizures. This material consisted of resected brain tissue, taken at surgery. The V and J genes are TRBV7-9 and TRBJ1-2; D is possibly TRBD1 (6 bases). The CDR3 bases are TGTGCCAGCAGCTTAGAGAGGGGGGGAGCTAACTATGGCTACACCTTC. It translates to CASSLERGGANYGYTF.